One sample yielded the 7 T cell receptor beta chains listed below, sequenced in a study of CD8 T cells in Susac syndrome. Reverse transcription used about 0.45 to 1 ug RNA and random hexamers. TCRdb analysed the immunoSEQ multiplex PCR reads with MiXCR anew, one entry per CDR3 protein. In the table there are approximately 230,000 distinct CDR3 sequences, 93% of which are singletons. Material for sequencing was CD4+ T cells from PBMCs. These receptors all stem from a human donor with multiple sclerosis.

The V call is TRBV12-5, the J call TRBJ1-4, with D possibly being TRBD1 (5 bases). Germline lookup yields CDR1 LGHNT and CDR2 FRNRAP. The CDR3 loop spans 14 amino acids. Trimming stripped 1 base from V and 4 bases from J, with 7 bases between. The CDR3 loop is CASGLGRVNEKLFF. CDR3 bases: TGTGCTAGTGGTTTGGGCAGGGTTAATGAAAAACTGTTTTTT.

This clonotype has just one count. The V gene is TRBV5-1, the J gene TRBJ1-1; the D gene is possibly TRBD1 (5 bases). Germline V lookup: CDR1 SGHRS, CDR2 YFSETQ. This CDR3 comprises 14 residues. V lost 4 bases to trimming and J lost 1 base, with 11 bases between them. In DNA form, the CDR3 reads TGCGCCAGCAGCGCGAACACAGGGAACACTGAAGCTTTCTTT. Translation gives CASSANTGNTEAFF.

The gene calls are TRBV10-3 and TRBJ1-5, with 10 bases identical to TRBD1. The germline gives CDR1 ENHRY, CDR2 SYGVKD. CDR3 length: 15 amino acids. V was clipped by 9 bases and J by 7 bases; unmatched bases: 12. In nucleotides, the CDR3 is TGTGCCATTTCCCCTTGGGACAGGGGACGGCAGCCCCAGCATTTT. Encoded protein: CAISPWDRGRQPQHF.

J is TRBJ1-1 and V is TRBV3-1, with D unclear. This CDR3 spans 11 amino acids. V was shortened by 4 bases and J by 13 bases, with 13 bases between the two germline ends. Germline CDR1 LGHDT, CDR2 YNNKEL (reference sequence). DNA of the CDR3: TGTGCCAGCAGCCTAGACGGTGATCGTTTCTTT. This gives the protein CASSLDGDRFF.

This chain's CDR3 is CASSLGTESKSGRAHEQFF. The DNA for the CDR3 is TGCGCCAGCAGCCTCGGGACAGAAAGCAAGAGCGGGAGGGCCCATGAGCAGTTCTTC. The V call is TRBV4-1, the J call TRBJ2-1; 10 bases are shared with TRBD2. Germline CDR1 is MGHRA and CDR2 is YSYEKL. CDR3 size: 19 residues. V lost 4 bases, J lost 8 bases, and 20 bases stayed unmatched.

The J gene is TRBJ2-1, the V gene TRBV29-1; TRBD2 aligns across 9 bases. The V gene's germline CDR1 is SQVTM and CDR2 ANQGSEA. V lost 4 bases to trimming and J lost 6 bases; unmatched junction nucleotides: 13. CDR3 length: 16 residues. CDR3 loop: CSVGDGSGRPGNEQFF. The DNA of the CDR3 is TGCAGCGTTGGTGATGGTAGCGGGAGACCGGGCAATGAGCAGTTCTTC.

Comments on this clonotype: An end of the junction differs from the germline gene, which may be a read error. The chain is built from TRBV5-4 and TRBJ1-2; D unclear. Per the germline V gene, CDR1 is SGHNT and CDR2 is YYREEE (reference sequence). CDR3 size: 14 residues. This CDR3 is CASSLTTSSYDYTF. The CDR3 coding sequence is TGTGCCAGCAGCCTGACGACATCTAGCTATGACTACACCTTC.